Given below is one T cell receptor (beta chain) in context. No antigen is known for it. CDR1 is SGDLS and CDR2 is YYNGEE in the germline V gene. The germline V and J ends were trimmed by 2 bases and 9 bases, with 9 bases remaining between them. The CDR3 contains 12 residues. Method: immunoSEQ multiplex PCR; TCRdb's copy keeps in-frame clones and lacks some. The sample gives 50,000 or so clones, roughly 85% of which show up once; 4.7% is in the top ten. This record belongs to a study of OX40 agonist ivuxolimab in advanced cancers. Study in general: The study gave patients intravenous ivuxolimab at 0.01 to 10 mg/kg every 2 weeks.

Whole-study results and caveats: Among the lowest peripheral clonal expansion occurred in 0.1-3.0 mg/kg partial responders. Some nonresponders also had low normalized T-cell clonal expansion.

Specimen: CD4+ or CD8+ T cells sorted from blood, collected in a trial of the OX40 agonist ivuxolimab. The origin of this receptor is an adult with an advanced solid tumor such as melanoma, head and neck, liver or kidney cancer. This chain joins TRBV9 and TRBJ2-1, with D maybe TRBD2 (5 bases). The CDR3 reads CASSVNRGEQFF. CDR3 in DNA: TGTGCCAGCAGCGTGAATCGGGGTGAGCAGTTCTTC.